Below are 22 T cell receptor beta chains sequenced from a single sample in a study of blood T cell repertoires in COVID-19. TCRdb keeps only in-frame clones here, not all; method: immunoSEQ multiplex PCR. Here the sample spans more than 300,000 clones, 85% to 90% being singletons. Sequencing was done on a sample of PBMCs or T cells enriched from blood (not recorded which). These receptor sequences come from a woman aged 25 to 45 who had recovered from COVID-19.

The rearrangement uses TRBV5-1 and TRBJ2-5, with 7 bases fitting TRBD1. Germline values: CDR1 SGHRS, CDR2 YFSETQ. J lost 0 bases, V lost 2 bases, and 7 bases had no gene match. The CDR3 runs 16 residues. CDR3 loop: CASSFGTAKYQETQYF. CDR3 nucleotide sequence: TGCGCCAGCAGCTTCGGGACAGCGAAGTACCAAGAGACCCAGTACTTC. The full variable domain, rest sourced from reference TRBV5-1 and TRBJ2-5, is KAGVTQTPRYLIKTRGQQVTLSCSPISGHRSVSWYQQTPGQGLQFLFEYFSETQRNKGNFPGRFSGRQFSNSRSEMNVSTLELGDSALYLCASSFGTAKYQETQYFGPGTRLLVL.

The chain has TRBV4-1 and TRBJ2-1; 12 bases match TRBD2. Per germline, CDR1 MGHRA and CDR2 YSYEKL. This CDR3 has 16 amino acids. V trimming: 2 bases; J trimming: 4 bases; junction bases outside the gene matches: 3. The CDR3 protein is CASSQPTSGRYNEQFF. CDR3 DNA sequence: TGCGCCAGCAGCCAACCGACTAGCGGGAGATACAATGAGCAGTTCTTC.

V is TRBV2 and J is TRBJ1-5, with 9 bases aligning to TRBD1. CDR3 length: 15 amino acids. Germline-derived CDR1 and CDR2 are SNHLY and FYNNEI. Trimming at V came to 6 bases and at J to 3 bases, leaving 6 bases not matched to a gene. The CDR3 here is CASSRDRADNQPQHF. CDR3 nucleotides: TGTGCCAGCAGCAGGGACAGGGCCGACAATCAGCCCCAGCATTTT.

J is TRBJ2-2 and V is TRBV10-3, with D possibly being TRBD1 (5 bases). Germline V gene data show CDR1 as ENHRY and CDR2 as SYGVKD. V lost 4 bases, J lost 3 bases, and 12 bases lay in between. This CDR3 contains 15 residues. CDR3 nucleotide sequence: TGTGCCATCAGTGGGGGCCAGGGTGACACCGGGGAGCTGTTTTTT. This codes for CAISGGQGDTGELFF.

This clone was seen a single time. This chain joins TRBV5-8 and TRBJ1-5; D is perhaps TRBD1 (6 bases). Trimming pared 1 base from V and 1 base from J, leaving 18 bases between. The CDR3 runs 18 residues. Germline CDR1 reads SGHTS; CDR2 reads YDEGEE. CDR3 sequence reads: CASSLNLIRGGSNQPQHF. The CDR3 DNA follows: TGTGCCAGCAGCTTGAATCTTATCAGGGGAGGGAGCAATCAGCCCCAGCATTTT.

The chain carries TRBV20-1 and TRBJ2-1; 7 positions match TRBD2. Unmatched junction bases numbered 7, after V lost 6 bases and J lost 2 bases. This CDR3 spans 14 amino acids. The germline gives CDR1 DFQATT, CDR2 SNEGSKA (reference sequence). The CDR3, as DNA: TGCAGTGCGAGTAGCGGGCGGCCCTACAATGAGCAGTTCTTC. Translating gives CSASSGRPYNEQFF.

The V gene is TRBV4-3, the J gene TRBJ2-7; 9 positions agree with TRBD1. V lost 1 base and J lost 6; bases outside the gene matches: 4. The length of the CDR3 is 14 residues. Germline-derived CDR1 and CDR2 are LGHNA and YSLEER. The CDR3 loop is CASSQGTGDVEQYF. DNA for the CDR3: TGCGCCAGCAGCCAAGGGACAGGGGACGTCGAGCAGTACTTC.

The rearrangement joins TRBV2 to TRBJ2-1, with D unclear. The germline V and J ends were trimmed by 3 bases and 7 bases, with 4 bases remaining between them. The CDR3 totals 11 residues. CDR1 is SNHLY, CDR2 FYNNEI, per germline. The CDR3 is CASSDYNEQFF. CDR3 bases: TGTGCCAGCAGTGATTATAATGAGCAGTTCTTC.

The chain recombines TRBV29-1 with TRBJ1-2, with a weak D call TRBD1 (5 bases). CDR3 length: 14 residues. Per the germline V gene, CDR1 is SQVTM and CDR2 is ANQGSEA. The V gene lost 0 bases and the J gene lost 1 base, with 9 bases spanning the gap. The CDR3 DNA reads TGCAGCGTTGAAGAGACAGTGAATAACTATGGCTACACCTTC. Residues: CSVEETVNNYGYTF.

The V gene is TRBV9, the J gene TRBJ2-7; D not resolved. V lost 1 base and J lost 7, with 18 bases in between. The CDR3 has 15 amino acids. Germline CDR1 and CDR2: SGDLS and YYNGEE. CDR3 DNA sequence: TGTGCCAGCAGCGTAAGCCCAGACGGAGAAAGGGAGCAGTACTTC. It codes for CASSVSPDGEREQYF.

The gene calls are TRBV11-2 and TRBJ2-7; no reliable D call. Trimming stripped 5 bases from V and 0 bases from J, with 14 bases between. The CDR3 runs to 15 residues. From germline, CDR1 is SGHAT and CDR2 FQNNGV. CDR3 sequence reads: CASSPLQFSSYEQYF. The CDR3 nucleotides read TGTGCCAGCAGCCCACTCCAATTTAGCTCCTACGAGCAGTACTTC.

This clone is a singleton in its sample. The chain couples TRBV4-3 to TRBJ1-1; D gene ambiguous. Germline CDR1 and CDR2: LGHNA and YSLEER. This CDR3 comprises 14 residues. Trimming took off 3 bases at V and 10 bases at J, with 18 bases between the two ends. The CDR3: CASSQDYREFGAFF. DNA of the CDR3: TGCGCCAGCAGCCAGGATTACCGGGAGTTTGGAGCTTTCTTT.

The chain combines TRBV6-6 with TRBJ2-6; the D gene could be TRBD1 or TRBD2 (5 bases each). The CDR3 is 18 residues long. Trimming took off 5 bases at V and 1 base at J, with 18 bases between the two ends. Germline CDR1 is MNHNY and CDR2 is SVGAGI (reference sequence). CDR3 sequence (DNA): TGTGCCAGCAGTCGACAGCGGACCGTACTATCTGGGGCCAACGTCCTGACTTTC. Translation: CASSRQRTVLSGANVLTF.

The chain joins TRBV2 to TRBJ1-1; a possible D gene is TRBD1 (5 bases). CDR1 SNHLY and CDR2 FYNNEI come from the germline V gene. V was pared by 2 bases and J by 3 bases, with 16 bases between. The CDR3 is 16 amino acids. In DNA form, the CDR3 reads TGTGCCAGCAGTGAAAAAGGCCGGGGAGGGGACACTGAAGCTTTCTTT. It is translated as CASSEKGRGGDTEAFF.

The count of this clone is one. The rearrangement joins TRBV7-6 to TRBJ2-2, with a possible D match to TRBD2 (5 bases). This CDR3 spans 17 amino acids. V was pared by 0 bases and J by 5 bases, with 16 bases between. Looked up from germline, CDR1 is SGHVS and CDR2 is FNYEAQ. As DNA, the CDR3 is TGTGCCAGCAGCTTAGCGCGGTGGGAGAGGAGGACCGGGGAGCTGTTTTTT. Its protein is CASSLARWERRTGELFF.

The CDR3 nucleotides read TGTGCCAGCTCACTCTACCCCGAGGGACACCCACAAGAGACCCAGTACTTC. Its protein product is CASSLYPEGHPQETQYF. The chain recombines TRBV18 with TRBJ2-5; maybe TRBD1 (6 bases). The CDR3 sequence is 17 residues long. Looked up from germline, CDR1 is KGHSH and CDR2 is LQKENI. The V end was cut by 4 bases, the J end by 2 bases, with 20 bases between.

The CDR3 DNA is TGTGCCAGCACCTTTTACACTGAAGCTTTCTTT. Protein sequence: CASTFYTEAFF. J is TRBJ1-1 and V is TRBV12-3 or TRBV12-4; D unclear. V lost 7 bases and J lost 3, with 6 bases in between. The CDR3 totals 11 residues.

This rearrangement joins TRBV2 to TRBJ1-2; a possible D gene is TRBD1 (5 bases). V was trimmed by 2 bases and J by 5 bases, leaving 9 bases between them. The CDR3 is 13 residues long. The germline gives CDR1 SNHLY, CDR2 FYNNEI. The CDR3, as DNA: TGTGCCAGCAGTGAATCGGGGGGGTATGGCTACACCTTC. The encoded protein is CASSESGGYGYTF.

This CDR3 reads CASSYSAGRYEQYF. In DNA, the CDR3 is TGTGCCAGCAGTTACTCGGCGGGCCGCTACGAGCAGTACTTC. The chain recombines TRBV6-2 or TRBV6-3 with TRBJ2-7; a possible D gene is TRBD2 (5 bases). Trimming removed 0 bases from V and 3 bases from J, with 9 bases in between. The CDR3 sequence is 14 residues long. Germline assignment: CDR1 MNHEY and CDR2 SVGEGT.

This sequence joins TRBV20-1 and TRBJ1-1; 7 bases are a match to TRBD1. This CDR3 region has 14 residues. V gave up 3 bases and J gave up 0 bases; unmatched junction bases: 4. Germline CDR1 DFQATT, CDR2 SNEGSKA (reference sequence). CDR3 DNA sequence: TGCAGTGCTAGTCGGGACAGCATGAACACTGAAGCTTTCTTT. Its protein product is CSASRDSMNTEAFF.

V usage is TRBV3-1 (or the pseudogene TRBV3-2) and J usage is TRBJ2-1; 11 nucleotides line up with TRBD2. Trimming removed 3 bases from V and 6 bases from J; junction bases left unmatched: 4. Germline values: CDR1 LGHDT, CDR2 YNNKEL (reference sequence). This CDR3 has 15 amino acids. CDR3 sequence (DNA): TGTGCCAGCAGCCAGCTACTAGCGGGAGCCAATGAGCAGTTCTTC. Protein product: CASSQLLAGANEQFF.

V and J are TRBV14 and TRBJ1-2; the D is unclear. The CDR3 contains 16 residues. V dropped 4 bases and J dropped 0 bases, with 15 bases sitting between them. Germline values: CDR1 SGHDN, CDR2 FVKESK. DNA for the CDR3: TGTGCCAGCAGCCCGAATTACAGAAGTTCTAACTATGGCTACACCTTC. Protein product: CASSPNYRSSNYGYTF. Using reference TRBV14 and TRBJ1-2 for the parts outside the CDR3, the full variable domain is EAGVTQFPSHSVIEKGQTVTLRCDPISGHDNLYWYRRVMGKEIKFLLHFVKESKQDESGMPNNRFLAERTGGTYSTLKVQPAELEDSGVYFCASSPNYRSSNYGYTFGSGTRLTVV.